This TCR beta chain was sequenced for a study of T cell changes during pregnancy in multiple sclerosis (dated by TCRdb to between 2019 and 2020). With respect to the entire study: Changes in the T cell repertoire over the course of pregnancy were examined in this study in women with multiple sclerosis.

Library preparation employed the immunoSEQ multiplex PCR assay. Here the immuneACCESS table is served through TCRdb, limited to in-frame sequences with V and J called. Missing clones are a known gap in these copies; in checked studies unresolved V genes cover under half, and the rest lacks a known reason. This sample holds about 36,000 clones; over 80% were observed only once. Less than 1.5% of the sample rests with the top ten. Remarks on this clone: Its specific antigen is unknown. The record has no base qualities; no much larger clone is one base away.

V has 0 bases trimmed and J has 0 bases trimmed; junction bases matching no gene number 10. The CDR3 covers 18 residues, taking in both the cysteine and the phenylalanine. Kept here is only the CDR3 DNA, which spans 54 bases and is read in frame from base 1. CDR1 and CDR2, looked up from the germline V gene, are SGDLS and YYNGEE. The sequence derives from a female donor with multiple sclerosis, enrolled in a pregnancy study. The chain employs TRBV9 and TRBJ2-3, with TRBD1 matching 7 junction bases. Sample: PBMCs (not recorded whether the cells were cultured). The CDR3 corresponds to CASSVVPGTVTSTDTQYF. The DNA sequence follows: TGTGCCAGCAGCGTAGTCCCCGGGACAGTAACTAGCACAGATACGCAGTATTTT.